The next 11 T cell receptor beta chains were all read from a single sample in a study of monozygotic twins with inflammatory bowel disease. One entry per CDR3 protein, without DNA, is what TCRdb gives after re-calling the 5' RACE reads. The sample totals roughly 160,000 distinct CDR3 sequences. Material: blood. Receptors originate from a human donor with ulcerative colitis or Crohn's disease, or a healthy co-twin of an affected twin (not recorded which).

The gene calls are TRBV5-1 and TRBJ2-1; there is no DNA to check the TCRdb D call of TRBD2. This CDR3 has 13 amino acids. The germline gives CDR1 SGHRS, CDR2 YFSETQ. This chain's CDR3 is CASSLAWGDEQFF.

V is TRBV2 and J is TRBJ2-1; TCRdb's D call of TRBD1 is untestable without DNA. Germline CDR1 reads SNHLY; CDR2 reads FYNNEI. This CDR3 is built from 12 residues. CDR3 sequence: CASILQGWEQFF.

This chain uses TRBV27 with TRBJ2-5; TCRdb's assignment of TRBD1 cannot be checked, as there is no DNA. CDR3 size: 14 residues. From germline, CDR1 is MNHEY and CDR2 SMNVEV (reference sequence). The chain's CDR3 is CASSFTGGGETQYF.

This chain links TRBV2 with TRBJ2-3; the TCRdb D gene call, TRBD2, has no DNA to confirm it. Germline lookup yields CDR1 SNHLY and CDR2 FYNNEI. The CDR3 contains 14 residues. The CDR3: CASKREGHTDTQYF.

The chain couples TRBV7-2 to TRBJ1-2. This CDR3 has 14 amino acids. CDR1 SGHTA and CDR2 FQGNSA come from the germline V gene. The CDR3 loop is CASSLGGQAYGYTF.

This chain's CDR3 is CATSDTSSDPDTQYF. This chain links TRBV24-1 with TRBJ2-3; with no DNA, the TCRdb D assignment of TRBD2 cannot be verified. Germline CDR1 and CDR2: KGHDR and SFDVKD. The CDR3 loop spans 15 amino acids.

This CDR3 reads CASSPYPGQGNEKLFF. The chain is built from TRBV6-1 and TRBJ1-4; as DNA is missing, the TRBD1 call by TCRdb cannot be tested. CDR1 and CDR2 from the germline V gene are MNHNS and SASEGT. This CDR3 comprises 16 residues.

The genes are TRBV19 and TRBJ1-1; absent DNA, TCRdb's TRBD1 call cannot be checked. The CDR3 spans 13 residues. The germline CDR1 and CDR2 sequences are LNHDA and SQIVND (reference sequence). CDR3 residues: CASSIQGYTEAFF.

The chain joins TRBV6-2 or TRBV6-3 to TRBJ2-1; TCRdb calls TRBD2, which cannot be checked without DNA. CDR1 MNHEY and CDR2 SVGEGT come from the germline V gene. The CDR3 contains 13 residues. CDR3 in amino acids: CASSYSTRDEQFF.

V and J are TRBV30 and TRBJ2-6; the D call from TCRdb, TRBD1, cannot be confirmed without DNA. Germline-derived CDR1 and CDR2 are GTSNPN and SVGIG (reference sequence). The CDR3 totals 16 residues. This CDR3 reads CAWRLGAVSGANVLTF.

The chain joins TRBV6-5 to TRBJ2-3. The V gene's germline CDR1 is MNHEY and CDR2 SVGAGI. This CDR3 contains 16 residues. CDR3 sequence: CASSYSPVSSTDTQYF.